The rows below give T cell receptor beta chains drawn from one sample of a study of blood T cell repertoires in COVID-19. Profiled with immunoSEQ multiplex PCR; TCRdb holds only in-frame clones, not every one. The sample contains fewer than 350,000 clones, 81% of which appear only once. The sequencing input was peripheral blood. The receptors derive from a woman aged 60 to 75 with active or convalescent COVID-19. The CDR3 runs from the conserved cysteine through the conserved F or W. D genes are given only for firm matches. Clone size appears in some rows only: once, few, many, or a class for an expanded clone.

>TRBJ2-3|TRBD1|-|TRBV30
TGTGCCTGGAGTGAAACAGGGGCAGATACGCAGTATTTT
CAWSETGADTQYF
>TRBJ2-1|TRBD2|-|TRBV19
TGTGCCAGTAGTCGGCTAGCGGGGGGGACCAGCTCCTACAATGAGCAGTTCTTC
CASSRLAGGTSSYNEQFF
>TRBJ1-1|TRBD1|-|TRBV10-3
TGTGCCATCAGTGAGAACGGCGGGACAGGGATTTCTGAATTT
CAISENGGTGISEF
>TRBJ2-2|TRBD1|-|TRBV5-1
TGCGCCAGCAGCTGGCAGGGGGTTAAAGGAGGCGGGGAGCTGTTTTTT
CASSWQGVKGGGELFF
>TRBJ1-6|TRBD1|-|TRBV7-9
TGTGCCAGCAGTTGGACAGGGAAAAATTCACCCCTCCACTTT
CASSWTGKNSPLHF
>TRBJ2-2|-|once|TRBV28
TGTGCCAGCAGGCCGTCCGAGGGGGAGCTGTTTTTT
CASRPSEGELFF
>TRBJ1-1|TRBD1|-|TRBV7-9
TGTGCCAGCAGCTGGACAGGGGGGAACACTGAAGCTTTCTTT
CASSWTGGNTEAFF
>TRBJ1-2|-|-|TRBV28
TGTGCCAGCAACTCTCCGGACAGAGACTATGGCTACACCTTC
CASNSPDRDYGYTF
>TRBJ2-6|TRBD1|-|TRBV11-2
TGTGCCAGCAGCTTCGGGACAGGGTCTACTGGGGCCAACGTCCTGACTTTC
CASSFGTGSTGANVLTF
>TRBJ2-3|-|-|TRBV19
TGTGCCAGTAGTTCGAGACCCATTACAGGGCGATGGGGCACAGATACGCAGTATTTT
CASSSRPITGRWGTDTQYF
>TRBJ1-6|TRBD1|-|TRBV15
TGTGCCACCAGCGGGACAGGGAAAAATCCACCCCTCCACTTT
CATSGTGKNPPLHF
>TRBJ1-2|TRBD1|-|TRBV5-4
TGTGCCAGCAGCTTACCGGGACAGGGGGTGGGTGGCTACACCTTC
CASSLPGQGVGGYTF
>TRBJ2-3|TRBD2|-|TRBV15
TGTGCCACCAGCACCATAATAATCCTAGCGGGGCCCGAGGATACGCAGTATTTT
CATSTIIILAGPEDTQYF
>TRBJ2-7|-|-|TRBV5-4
TGTGCCAGCAGCTTGGGGAGGGACCCCCTCTACGAGCAGTACTTC
CASSLGRDPLYEQYF
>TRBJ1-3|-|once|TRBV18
TGTGCCAGCTCACCACCGTCAGTTTACGGGGGAAACACCATATATTTT
CASSPPSVYGGNTIYF
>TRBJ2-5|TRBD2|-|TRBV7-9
TGTGCCAGCAGCCCCCCAGGGCCGTTAAAGCCACGAGCGGGGGAGACCCAGTACTTC
CASSPPGPLKPRAGETQYF
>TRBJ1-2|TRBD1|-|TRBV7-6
TGTGCCAGCAGCCCCCCGGGACAGGGCAATTATGGCTACACCTTC
CASSPPGQGNYGYTF
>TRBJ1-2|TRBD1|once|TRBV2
TGTGCCAGCAGCGGACAGGGGCAGTATGGCTACACCTTC
CASSGQGQYGYTF
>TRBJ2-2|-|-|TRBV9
TGTGCCAGCAGCGTACAGGGCACGACCACCGGGGAGCTGTTTTTT
CASSVQGTTTGELFF
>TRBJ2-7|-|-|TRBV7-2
TGTGCCAGCCATCGGGACACAGACTACGAGCAGTACTTC
CASHRDTDYEQYF
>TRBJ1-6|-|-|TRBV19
TGTGCCAGTAGTATCGGGCAGGGGATTAATTCACCCCTCCACTTT
CASSIGQGINSPLHF
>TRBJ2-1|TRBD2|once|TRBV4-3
TGCGCCAGCAGCCAAGCCCTGCGGGGGGGCAATGAGCAGTTCTTC
CASSQALRGGNEQFF
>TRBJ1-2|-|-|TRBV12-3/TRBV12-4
TGTGCCAGCAGTCTTAACTATGGCTACACCTTC
CASSLNYGYTF
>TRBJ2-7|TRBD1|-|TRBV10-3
TGTGCCATCAGAATACAACAGGGGGGCGAGCAGTACTTC
CAIRIQQGGEQYF
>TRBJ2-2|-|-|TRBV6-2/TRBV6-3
TGTGCCAGCAGTTCCGGCCCCCGGGGGACCCCCGAGCTGTTTTTT
CASSSGPRGTPELFF
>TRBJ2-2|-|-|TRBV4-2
TGTGCCAGCAGCCAAGGGGAGCTCACCGGGGAGCTGTTTTTT
CASSQGELTGELFF
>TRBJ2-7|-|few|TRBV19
TGTGCCAGTAGCCCAAGGGGACACTTGGAGGAGCAGTACTTC
CASSPRGHLEEQYF